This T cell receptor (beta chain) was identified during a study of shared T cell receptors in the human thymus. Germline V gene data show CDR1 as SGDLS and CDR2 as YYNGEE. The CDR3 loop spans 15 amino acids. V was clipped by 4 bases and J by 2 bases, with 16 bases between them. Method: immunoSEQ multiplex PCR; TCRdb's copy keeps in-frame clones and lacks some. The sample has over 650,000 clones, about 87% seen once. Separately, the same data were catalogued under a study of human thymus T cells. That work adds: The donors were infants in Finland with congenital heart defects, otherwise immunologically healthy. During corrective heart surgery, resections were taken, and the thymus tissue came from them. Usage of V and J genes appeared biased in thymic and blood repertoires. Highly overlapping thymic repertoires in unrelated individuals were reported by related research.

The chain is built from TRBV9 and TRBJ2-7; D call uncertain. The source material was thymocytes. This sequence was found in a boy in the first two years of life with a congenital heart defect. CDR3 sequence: CASSPPFAPTYEQYF. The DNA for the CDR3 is TGTGCCAGCAGCCCCCCGTTCGCGCCTACCTACGAGCAGTACTTC.